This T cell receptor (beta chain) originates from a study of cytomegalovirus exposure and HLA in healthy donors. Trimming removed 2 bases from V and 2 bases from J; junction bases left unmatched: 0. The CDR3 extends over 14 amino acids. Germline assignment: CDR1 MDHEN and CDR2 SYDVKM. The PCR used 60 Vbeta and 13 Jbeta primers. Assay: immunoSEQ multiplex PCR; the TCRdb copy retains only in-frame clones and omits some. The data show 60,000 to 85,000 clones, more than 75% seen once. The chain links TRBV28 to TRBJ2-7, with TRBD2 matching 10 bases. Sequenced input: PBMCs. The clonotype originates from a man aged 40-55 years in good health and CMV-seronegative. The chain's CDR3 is CASSLLAGAYEQYF. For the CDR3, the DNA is TGTGCCAGCAGTTTACTAGCGGGGGCCTACGAGCAGTACTTC. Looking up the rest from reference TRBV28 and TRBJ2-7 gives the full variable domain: DVKVTQSSRYLVKRTGEKVFLECVQDMDHENMFWYRQDPGLGLRLIYFSYDVKMKEKGDIPEGYSVSREKKERFSLILESASTNQTSMYLCASSLLAGAYEQYFGPGTRLTVT.